Listed below are T cell receptor beta chains from one sample, sequenced in a study of T cell responses to AZD1222 COVID-19 vaccine. Only in-frame clones appear in the TCRdb table, and some are missing; sequencing was by immunoSEQ multiplex PCR. The data hold roughly 120,000 clones, with about 90% observed a single time. Sequencing was performed on peripheral blood, taken on day 0 of AZD1222 vaccination. The receptors were gathered from an adult in good health. Each CDR3 is given with its conserved first and last residue. Fields, in order: D gene, clone size, V gene, J gene, CDR3 DNA, CDR3 protein. A D gene is named only where the DNA matches it firmly. Some rows have no size entry. The others give once, few or many, or a class for an expanded clone.

d_gene: -; abundance: -; v_gene: TRBV19; j_gene: TRBJ2-7; CDR3nt: TGTGCCAGTAGTCAGGGCTGGGGCTACGAGCAGTACTTC; CDR3aa: CASSQGWGYEQYF
d_gene: -; abundance: -; v_gene: TRBV7-2; j_gene: TRBJ2-6; CDR3nt: TGTGCCAGCAGCTTAGGTCCCAGGGATCAGGCTGGGGCCAACGTCCTGACTTTC; CDR3aa: CASSLGPRDQAGANVLTF
d_gene: TRBD1; abundance: -; v_gene: TRBV29-1; j_gene: TRBJ2-7; CDR3nt: TGCAGCGGCCGACAGGGGGCCTACGAGCAGTACTTC; CDR3aa: CSGRQGAYEQYF
d_gene: -; abundance: -; v_gene: TRBV5-1; j_gene: TRBJ2-7; CDR3nt: TGCGCCAGCAGCTTCCTCGGCCACCGCTCCTACGAGCAGTACTTC; CDR3aa: CASSFLGHRSYEQYF
d_gene: TRBD1; abundance: -; v_gene: TRBV5-6; j_gene: TRBJ1-5; CDR3nt: TGTGCCAGCAGCACACTCAGGGGGTGGAAGAGCAATCAGCCCCAGCATTTT; CDR3aa: CASSTLRGWKSNQPQHF
d_gene: -; abundance: few; v_gene: TRBV27; j_gene: TRBJ2-3; CDR3nt: TGTGCCAGCAGTTTCGCGGGATTAACGTCTCGGCCGTATTTT; CDR3aa: CASSFAGLTSRPYF
d_gene: TRBD2; abundance: -; v_gene: TRBV2; j_gene: TRBJ2-5; CDR3nt: TGTGCCAGCAGTGAAGCGGCTAGCGGATTGGGAGAGACCCAGTACTTC; CDR3aa: CASSEAASGLGETQYF
d_gene: -; abundance: -; v_gene: TRBV7-9; j_gene: TRBJ1-2; CDR3nt: TGTGCCAGCGGGGAGGCGGATGGCTACACCTTC; CDR3aa: CASGEADGYTF
d_gene: -; abundance: -; v_gene: TRBV6-6; j_gene: TRBJ1-2; CDR3nt: TGTGCCAGCAGTTACTCGATTTCAGAGGGCAGGAATGGCTACACCTTC; CDR3aa: CASSYSISEGRNGYTF
d_gene: TRBD1; abundance: -; v_gene: TRBV2; j_gene: TRBJ1-1; CDR3nt: TGTGCCAGCACCTGGGACAGATACATGAACACTGAAGCTTTCTTT; CDR3aa: CASTWDRYMNTEAFF
d_gene: TRBD1; abundance: -; v_gene: TRBV7-3; j_gene: TRBJ2-3; CDR3nt: TGTGCCAGCAGCTTAAACCCACAGGGGTTAGTCACAGATACGCAGTATTTT; CDR3aa: CASSLNPQGLVTDTQYF
d_gene: -; abundance: -; v_gene: TRBV13; j_gene: TRBJ2-3; CDR3nt: TGTGCCAGCAGCTTAGTCGCGGGTGCTACAGATACGCAGTATTTT; CDR3aa: CASSLVAGATDTQYF
d_gene: TRBD2; abundance: -; v_gene: TRBV4-2; j_gene: TRBJ2-1; CDR3nt: TGTGCCAGCAGCCAAGGTCCATCCCTAGCGGGAACCTACAACGAGCAGTTCTTC; CDR3aa: CASSQGPSLAGTYNEQFF
d_gene: -; abundance: -; v_gene: TRBV6-5; j_gene: TRBJ2-5; CDR3nt: TGTGCCAGCAGTTACTCCAGGGGACCACCTCAAGAGACCCAGTACTTC; CDR3aa: CASSYSRGPPQETQYF
d_gene: -; abundance: -; v_gene: TRBV2; j_gene: TRBJ2-7; CDR3nt: TGTGCCAGCAACGAGGGGGCGGGATACGAGCAGTACTTC; CDR3aa: CASNEGAGYEQYF
d_gene: TRBD1; abundance: -; v_gene: TRBV10-1; j_gene: TRBJ2-5; CDR3nt: TGCGCCAGCAATACCCTTGACAGGGGAAGGGAGACCCAGTACTTC; CDR3aa: CASNTLDRGRETQYF